The clone carrying this T cell receptor (beta chain) was picked up a small number of times. Its target is unknown. The data stem from a study of beta chain features in type 1 diabetes. J gave up 4 bases and V 1 base, and 5 bases lay outside the gene matches. This CDR3 is built from 14 residues. Germline V lookup: CDR1 SQVTM, CDR2 ANQGSEA. Broader study findings: Among patients with Type 1 diabetes, TCRB CDR3s were moderately but significantly shorter in every one of the four CD4+ subsets.

Isolated RNA was reverse transcribed in full, so expressed TCRB transcripts were sequenced. Assay: immunoSEQ multiplex PCR; the TCRdb copy retains only in-frame clones and omits some. This table has some 900,000 clones, 15% to 20% appearing once. V usage is TRBV29-1 and J usage is TRBJ2-5, with 8 bases that match TRBD2. Sequencing input: naive CD4+ T cells from blood. This TCR came from a woman aged 18-29 years in good health. The CDR3: CSVEAAAGVETQYF. For the CDR3, the DNA is TGCAGCGTTGAAGCCGCAGCGGGAGTAGAGACCCAGTACTTC.